One and the same sample provided the 5 T cell receptor beta chains below, sequenced in a study of memory CD4+ T cells and cytomegalovirus serostatus. Single viable CD3+CD4+CD8-CD45RO+ cells were sorted as the memory CD4+ T cells. TCRdb's copy holds only in-frame clones and misses some; the assay was immunoSEQ multiplex PCR. This table holds 55,000 to 65,000 clones, around 80% found once. Specimen: memory CD4+ T cells from blood. The receptors shown here come from an adult in good health and CMV-seronegative.

The V call is TRBV28, the J call TRBJ2-5; D is unresolved. The CDR3 totals 12 residues. CDR1 is MDHEN, CDR2 SYDVKM, per germline. Trimming pared 6 bases from V and 1 base from J, leaving 6 bases between. The CDR3 loop is CASRQTQETQYF. In DNA, the CDR3 is TGTGCCAGCAGACAGACCCAAGAGACCCAGTACTTC.

V gene TRBV1 combines with J gene TRBJ2-3; the DNA was not compared with TRBD1, the D call given in the table. TRBV1 is shown as a pseudogene. This CDR3 has 15 amino acids. The CDR3 loop reads CTSSRDARGTDTQYF. The CDR3 DNA reads TGCACCAGCAGCCGAGACGCCAGGGGCACAGATACGCAGTATTTT.

The CDR3 DNA follows: TGTGCCAGCAATGAAGGGAGATACAATGAGCAGTTCTTC. This gives the protein CASNEGRYNEQFF. J is TRBJ2-1 and V is TRBV27, with D possibly matching TRBD2 (5 bases). The germline V gene has CDR1 MNHEY and CDR2 SMNVEV (reference sequence). The V end lost 7 bases, the J end lost 4 bases, and 11 bases lay between the germline ends. CDR3 length: 13 amino acids.

The gene calls are TRBV4-1 and TRBJ1-2; no definite D call. The CDR3 runs 15 residues. Per germline, CDR1 MGHRA and CDR2 YSYEKL. Trimming removed 6 bases from V and 0 bases from J, with 14 bases in between. This chain's CDR3 is CASSISDQANYGYTF. The CDR3 bases are TGCGCCAGCAGTATCAGTGATCAAGCTAACTATGGCTACACCTTC.

For the CDR3, the DNA is TGTGCCAGCAGCCGAGGACAGGGAACAACTAATGAAAAACTGTTTTTT. This sequence encodes CASSRGQGTTNEKLFF. The gene calls are TRBV5-5 and TRBJ1-4, with 8 bases identical to TRBD1. Germline V gene data show CDR1 as SGHKS and CDR2 as YYEKEE (reference sequence). The CDR3 totals 16 residues. Losses at the gene ends were 4 bases for V and 0 bases for J; bases not matched to a gene: 5.